The clone carrying this TCR beta chain has only one observation. This sample was included in a study of blood T cell repertoires in COVID-19. Study summary: The origin of the acute and convalescent COVID-19 samples was the United States, Italy and Spain.

Here immunoSEQ multiplex PCR was the method, and the copy in TCRdb shows in-frame clones only, minus some. In the table there are about 380,000 clones, 89% of which are singletons. CDR1 and CDR2 from the germline V gene are SGHTA and FQGTGA. This CDR3 has 15 amino acids. V lost 7 bases and J lost 8, with 20 bases in between. The origin of this receptor is a man aged 35 to 55 with acute or convalescent COVID-19. Specimen: peripheral blood. The chain employs TRBV7-3 and TRBJ2-2, with a tentative D call TRBD2 (6 bases). CDR3 DNA: TGTGCCAGCACCCTACCCGATTACGGGGGAGGGGAGCTGTTTTTT. Protein: CASTLPDYGGGELFF.